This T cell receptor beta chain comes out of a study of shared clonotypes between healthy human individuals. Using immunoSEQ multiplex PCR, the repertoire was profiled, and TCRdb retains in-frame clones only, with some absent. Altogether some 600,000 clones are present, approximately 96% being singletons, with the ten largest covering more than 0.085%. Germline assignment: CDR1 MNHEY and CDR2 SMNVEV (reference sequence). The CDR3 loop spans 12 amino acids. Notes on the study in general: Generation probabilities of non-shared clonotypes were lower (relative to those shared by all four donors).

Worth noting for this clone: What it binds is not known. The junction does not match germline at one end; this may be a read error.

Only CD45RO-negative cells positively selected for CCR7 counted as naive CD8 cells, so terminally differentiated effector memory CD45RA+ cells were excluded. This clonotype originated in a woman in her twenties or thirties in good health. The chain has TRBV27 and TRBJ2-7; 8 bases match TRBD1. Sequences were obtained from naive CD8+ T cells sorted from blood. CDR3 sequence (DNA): TGTGCCAGGTTGACAGGGGCCTACGTGCAGTACTTC. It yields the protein CARLTGAYVQYF.